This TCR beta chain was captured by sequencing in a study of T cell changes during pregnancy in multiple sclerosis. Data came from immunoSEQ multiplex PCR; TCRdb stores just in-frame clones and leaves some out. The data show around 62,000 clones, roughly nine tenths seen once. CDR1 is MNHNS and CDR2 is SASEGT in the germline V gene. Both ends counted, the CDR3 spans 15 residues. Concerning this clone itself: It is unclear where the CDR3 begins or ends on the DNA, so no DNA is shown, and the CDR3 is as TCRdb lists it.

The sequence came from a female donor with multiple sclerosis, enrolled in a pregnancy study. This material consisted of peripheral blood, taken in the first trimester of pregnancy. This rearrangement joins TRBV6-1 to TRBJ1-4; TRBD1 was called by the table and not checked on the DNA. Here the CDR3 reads CASSRDRGLMKNCFF.